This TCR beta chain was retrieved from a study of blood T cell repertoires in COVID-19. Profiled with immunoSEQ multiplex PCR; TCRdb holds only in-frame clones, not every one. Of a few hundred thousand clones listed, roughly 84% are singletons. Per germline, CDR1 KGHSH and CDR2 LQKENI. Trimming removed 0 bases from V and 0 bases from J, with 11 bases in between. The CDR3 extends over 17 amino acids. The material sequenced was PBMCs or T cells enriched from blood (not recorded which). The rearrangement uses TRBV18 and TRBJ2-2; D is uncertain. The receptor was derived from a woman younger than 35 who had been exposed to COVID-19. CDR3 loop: CASSPPVSSTNTGELFF. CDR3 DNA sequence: TGTGCCAGCTCACCACCAGTTAGCAGCACGAACACCGGGGAGCTGTTTTTT. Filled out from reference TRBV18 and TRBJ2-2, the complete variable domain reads NAGVMQNPRHLVRRRGQEARLRCSPMKGHSHVYWYRQLPEEGLKFMVYLQKENIIDESGMPKERFSAEFPKEGPSILRIQQVVRGDSAAYFCASSPPVSSTNTGELFFGEGSRLTVL.